This T cell receptor (beta chain) was profiled in a study of blood T cell repertoires in COVID-19. As for the study in general: Samples of COVID-19 (acute and convalescent) were obtained from the United States, Italy and Spain. T cells, B-cell-depleted T cells, or PBMCs provided the cDNA or gDNA that served as material.

The junction had 9 bases not matched to a gene; V was cut back by 2 bases and J by 8 bases. The CDR3 spans 16 residues. CDR1 and CDR2 from the germline V gene are KGHSH and LQKENI. This clone was seen once. Methods used by the authors: Nucleated cell number was recorded as an estimate derived from reference gene primer amplification. Assay used: immunoSEQ multiplex PCR; TCRdb lists only in-frame clones, some missing. For V, J and clone size, that table is used; D and trimming come from the DNA. The table includes 200,000 to 300,000 clones, approximately 89% detected once. The chain carries TRBV18 and TRBJ1-1, with 12 positions matching TRBD1. Sequencing was carried out using peripheral blood. This TCR was recovered from a woman in her 30s with COVID-19, enrolled during active disease. DNA of the CDR3: TGTGCCAGCTCACCAGGGACAGGGGGCGCGGGGTTCGAAGCTTTCTTT. Its protein is CASSPGTGGAGFEAFF. The full variable domain, completed using reference TRBV18 and TRBJ1-1, is NAGVMQNPRHLVRRRGQEARLRCSPMKGHSHVYWYRQLPEEGLKFMVYLQKENIIDESGMPKERFSAEFPKEGPSILRIQQVVRGDSAAYFCASSPGTGGAGFEAFFGQGTRLTVV.